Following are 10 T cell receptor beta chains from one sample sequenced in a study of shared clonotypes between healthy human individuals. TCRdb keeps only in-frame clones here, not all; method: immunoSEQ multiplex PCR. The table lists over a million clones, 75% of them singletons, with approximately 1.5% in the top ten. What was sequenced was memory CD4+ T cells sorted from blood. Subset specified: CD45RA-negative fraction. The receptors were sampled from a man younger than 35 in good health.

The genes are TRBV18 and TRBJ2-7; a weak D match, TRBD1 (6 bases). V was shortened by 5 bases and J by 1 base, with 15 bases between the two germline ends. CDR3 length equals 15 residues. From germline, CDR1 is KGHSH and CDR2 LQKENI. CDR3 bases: TGTGCCAGCTCAACGGGACACGCTTTATCCTACGAGCAGTACTTC. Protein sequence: CASSTGHALSYEQYF. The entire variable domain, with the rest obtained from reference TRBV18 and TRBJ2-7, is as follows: NAGVMQNPRHLVRRRGQEARLRCSPMKGHSHVYWYRQLPEEGLKFMVYLQKENIIDESGMPKERFSAEFPKEGPSILRIQQVVRGDSAAYFCASSTGHALSYEQYFGPGTRLTVT.

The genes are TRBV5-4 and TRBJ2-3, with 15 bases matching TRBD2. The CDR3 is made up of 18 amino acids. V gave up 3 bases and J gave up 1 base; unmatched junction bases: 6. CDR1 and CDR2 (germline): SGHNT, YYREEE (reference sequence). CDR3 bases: TGTGCCAGCAGCTCGCGGACTAGCGGGGGGGCAGGCACAGATACGCAGTATTTT. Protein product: CASSSRTSGGAGTDTQYF.

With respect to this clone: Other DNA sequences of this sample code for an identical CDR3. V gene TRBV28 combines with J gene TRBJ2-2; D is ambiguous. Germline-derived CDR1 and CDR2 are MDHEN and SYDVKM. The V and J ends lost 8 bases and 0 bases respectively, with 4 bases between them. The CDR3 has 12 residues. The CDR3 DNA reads TGTGCCAGCCCTTCGAACACCGGGGAGCTGTTTTTT. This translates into CASPSNTGELFF.

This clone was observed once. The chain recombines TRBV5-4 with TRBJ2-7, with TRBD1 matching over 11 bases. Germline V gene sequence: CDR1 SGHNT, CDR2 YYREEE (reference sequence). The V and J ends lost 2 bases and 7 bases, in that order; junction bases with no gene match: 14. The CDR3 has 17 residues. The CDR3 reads CASSFRAPGQGAREQYF. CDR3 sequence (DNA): TGTGCCAGCAGCTTTAGAGCCCCCGGACAGGGGGCGCGGGAGCAGTACTTC.

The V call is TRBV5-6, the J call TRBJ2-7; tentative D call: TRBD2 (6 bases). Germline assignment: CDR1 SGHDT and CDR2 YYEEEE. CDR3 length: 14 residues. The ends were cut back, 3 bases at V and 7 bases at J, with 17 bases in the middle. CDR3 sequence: CASSSFGGGREQYF. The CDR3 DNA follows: TGTGCCAGCAGCTCCTTTGGGGGAGGTAGGGAGCAGTACTTC.

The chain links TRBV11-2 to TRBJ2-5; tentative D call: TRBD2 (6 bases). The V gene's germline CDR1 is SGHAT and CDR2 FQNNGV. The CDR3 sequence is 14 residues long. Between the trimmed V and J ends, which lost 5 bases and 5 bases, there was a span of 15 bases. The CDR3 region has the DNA TGTGCCAGCAGCCTCAGCCGGGGGTGGGAGACCCAGTACTTC. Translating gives CASSLSRGWETQYF.

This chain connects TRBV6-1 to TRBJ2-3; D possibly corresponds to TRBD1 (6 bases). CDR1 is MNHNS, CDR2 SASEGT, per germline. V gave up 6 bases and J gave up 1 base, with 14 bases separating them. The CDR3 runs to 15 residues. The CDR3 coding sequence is TGTGCCAGCAGCCTTCGGGACACCCGCACAGATACGCAGTATTTT. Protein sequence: CASSLRDTRTDTQYF.

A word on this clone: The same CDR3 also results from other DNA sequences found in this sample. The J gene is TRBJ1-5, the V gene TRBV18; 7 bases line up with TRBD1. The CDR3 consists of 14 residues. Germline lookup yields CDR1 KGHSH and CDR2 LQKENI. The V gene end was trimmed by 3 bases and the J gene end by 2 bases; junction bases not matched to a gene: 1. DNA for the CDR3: TGTGCCAGCTCACCTGGACAGGGCAATCAGCCCCAGCATTTT. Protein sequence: CASSPGQGNQPQHF.

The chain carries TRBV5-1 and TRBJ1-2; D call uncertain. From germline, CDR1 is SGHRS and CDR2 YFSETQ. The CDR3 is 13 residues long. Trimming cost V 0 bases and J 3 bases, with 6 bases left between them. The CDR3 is CASSLDVDYGYTF. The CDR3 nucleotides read TGCGCCAGCAGCTTGGACGTGGACTATGGCTACACCTTC.

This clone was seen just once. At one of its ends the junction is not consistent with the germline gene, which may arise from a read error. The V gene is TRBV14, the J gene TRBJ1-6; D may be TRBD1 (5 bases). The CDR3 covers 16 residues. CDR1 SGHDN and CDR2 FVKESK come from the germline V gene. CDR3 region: CASSHRTTGANSLLHF. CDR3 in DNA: TGTGCCAGCAGCCACCGGACAACCGGGGCAAATTCACTCCTCCACTTT.